This T cell receptor (beta chain) was observed in a study of vaccination and CD4 T cells after COVID-19. On the study more broadly: The peptides that stimulated the cells were overlapping spike peptides from SARS-CoV-2, HCoV-NL63, HCoV-OC43 and HCoV-229E.

Note on this clonotype: Its antigen is currently unknown.

The CDR3 is 16 residues long. The germline gives CDR1 SNHLY, CDR2 FYNNEI. The V end was cut by 4 bases, the J end by 2 bases, with 17 bases between. An Oncomine TCR Beta short-read assay was used to sequence the DNA from cultured CD4+ T cells. TCRdb recomputed calls from the PCR reads with MiXCR, one row per CDR3 protein. This sample has around 19,000 distinct CDR3 sequences; 35% to 40% occur once, and the top ten carry approximately 18%. Treatment meaning: approximately 10-day PBMC culture with coronavirus spike peptide pools or control peptides (ViraFEST assay). Healthy vaccinated individuals lacked prior SARS-CoV-2 infection, per negative nucleocapsid antibodies before and after vaccination.

The specimen was CD4+ T cells from blood, cultured in vitro, collected before SARS-CoV-2 vaccination. This TCR came from a human donor who received a COVID-19 vaccine. This chain joins TRBV2 and TRBJ2-5; D may match TRBD1 or TRBD2 (5 bases each). The CDR3 coding sequence is TGTGCCAGCAGTGTTTGGGGGTTGGTTGGGCAAGAGACCCAGTACTTC. This encodes CASSVWGLVGQETQYF.